The T cell receptor beta chain under discussion was sequenced for a study of T cells in Graves' hyperthyroidism and ophthalmopathy. Study-wide context: Upon initial diagnosis and before any treatment, peripheral blood was collected.

Germline loops: CDR1 DFQATT, CDR2 SNEGSKA (reference sequence). The CDR3 extends over 14 amino acids. The V segment lost 3 bases and the J segment 6 bases; nucleotides outside the gene matches: 9. TCR beta CDR3 sequences were amplified from RNA transcripts. HTBI primers were employed in a first-round RT-PCR of the TCR CDR3. TCRdb re-called the multiplex PCR reads with MiXCR, one entry per CDR3 protein. Of about 350,000 distinct CDR3 sequences in the sample, about 14% are singletons; the top ten hold approximately 23%. Patients were excluded because of uncontrolled infection, other autoimmune disease, pregnancy or lactation. This clonotype was recorded many times.

Sequencing input: blood. The clonotype was recovered from a woman aged 25 to 39 with Graves' hyperthyroidism. The chain uses TRBV20-1 and TRBJ2-3, with 7 nucleotides matching TRBD2. The CDR3 reads CSASRAGLTDTQYF. Here the CDR3 DNA reads TGCAGTGCTAGTCGAGCGGGACTAACCGATACGCAGTATTTT.